This T cell receptor beta chain was sequenced in a study of blood T cells in healthy people across ages. Study-wide background: About one barcoded TCR beta cDNA was captured per two T cells. Study-wide points: Age showed a roughly linear inverse relationship with TCR beta diversity per million T cells.

The CDR3 has 14 amino acids. The germline CDR1 and CDR2 sequences are MNHEY and SMNVEV (reference sequence). Through a sample-barcoded 5' primer and a J-beta primer mix, a second PCR was run for about 6 to 11 cycles. One entry per CDR3 protein results from TCRdb running MiXCR on the 5' RACE reads. The sample has around 1,100,000 distinct CDR3 sequences, more than 30% seen once. Approximately 9 milliliters of peripheral blood were drawn from each donor into EDTA-treated tubes. This clonotype was seen a handful of times. As yet, its antigen is unknown. The source of this sequence is a man aged 18 to 30 in good health. The sample taken for sequencing was blood. This chain joins TRBV27 and TRBJ2-5; D is unclear. Near its end, the DNA agrees better with TRBJ2-7, so the J call may be wrong. The CDR3 region has the DNA TGTGCCAGCAGGACCGACTGGGCATTGGCCGAGCAGTACTTC. Its translation is CASRTDWALAEQYF.